Reported below is one T cell receptor beta chain. Its antigen is unknown. Germline is not matched at one junction end, which may reflect a read error. Primers included in the PCR were 60 Vbeta and 13 Jbeta primers. Clones were sequenced by immunoSEQ multiplex PCR, and TCRdb holds only the in-frame ones, with some missing. The sample lists approximately 100,000 clones; about three quarters were seen once. There are 17 residues in the CDR3. The germline gives CDR1 SEHNR, CDR2 FQNEAQ (reference sequence). This sample was taken from a study of cytomegalovirus exposure and HLA in healthy donors. Study-wide points: A few CMV-associated chains proved CMV antigen-specific in vitro.

Donors sampled were nominally healthy, though unrecorded immune exposures were likely. J is TRBJ2-5 and V is TRBV7-9; TRBD2 matches 14 bases. The TCR originated in a man aged 55 to 70 in good health and CMV-seropositive. Sequenced sample: PBMCs. CDR3 sequence reads: CSSSLAQGLAGAETQYF. The CDR3 region has the DNA TGTTCCAGCAGCTTGGCCCAGGGACTAGCGGGGGCAGAGACCCAGTACTTC. Supplemented by reference TRBV7-9 and TRBJ2-5, the full variable domain reads DTGVSQNPRHKITKRGQNVTFRCDPISEHNRLYWYRQTLGQGPEFLTYFQNEAQLEKSRLLSDRFSAERPKGSFSTLEIQRTEQGDSAMYLCSSSLAQGLAGAETQYFGPGTRLLVL.